This T cell receptor beta chain appears in the sequencing data of a study of T cell repertoires in cytomegalovirus infection. General study results and limits: HLA-C-restricted CMV-specific TCR beta clonotypes were dominant in the ex vivo response. Summed public TCR beta family frequency identified CMV carriers bearing the relevant HLA.

This clonotype came up a few times. Its target is not known. Germline CDR1 reads SEHNR; CDR2 reads FQNEAQ (reference sequence). CDR3 length: 13 amino acids. The V gene lost 1 base and the J gene lost 8 bases, with 11 bases spanning the gap. TCRdb ran MiXCR on the reads and lists one entry per CDR3 protein. The data hold about 830,000 distinct CDR3 sequences, with 30% to 35% observed a single time. The sample in question was cultured CD8+ T cells from PBMCs, obtained from culture after CMV antigen stimulation. This chain joins TRBV7-9 and TRBJ1-2; D unresolved. The source of this sequence is a human donor in good health (CMV status not recorded). Some clones in this sample may be carry-over from other donors' samples. CDR3 sequence (DNA): TGTGCCAGCAGCTTAGGAGACATCCTGGGCTACACCTTC. It encodes CASSLGDILGYTF.